This TCR beta chain was recorded in a study of CD8+ T cells in alopecia areata. Study context: Tofacitinib treatment spanned 6 to 18 months, with 6 months off drug afterward.

Extraction and reverse transcription of RNA yielded cDNA as the sequencing template. The data were produced by immunoSEQ multiplex PCR, yet TCRdb's version contains in-frame clones alone and is incomplete. The sample consists of roughly 130,000 clones, 58% of them appearing once. Samples from alopecia areata patients were lesional scalp punch biopsies and peripheral blood. A few counts support this clone. The sequence came from a human donor with alopecia areata. Material: CD4+ T cells sorted from blood, obtained at week 0.

CDR3 region: CASGQGLAAGDTQYF. The CDR3 region has the DNA TGTGCTAGTGGTCAGGGACTAGCGGCAGGAGATACGCAGTATTTT. The chain joins TRBV12-5 to TRBJ2-3, with 11 nucleotides matching TRBD2. In germline, CDR1 is LGHNT, CDR2 FRNRAP. This CDR3 comprises 15 residues. V was clipped by 5 bases and J by 5 bases; unmatched bases: 6.